This TCR beta chain originates from a study of blood T cells in healthy people across ages. Using a J-beta primer mix together with a sample-barcoded 5' primer, a second PCR was run for about 6 to 11 cycles. A 12-random-nucleotide template-switch adaptor tagged each cDNA molecule. Every individual sample yielded 2.5 million or more paired-end reads (each containing CDR3). One entry per CDR3 protein results from TCRdb running MiXCR on the 5' RACE reads. This sample yields approximately 1.5 million distinct CDR3 sequences, of which under 55% are seen a single time; 4% belongs to the top ten. Points on this clonotype: Its target is unknown.

Study results and limitations: Relative to aged donors, long-lived donors carried more naive CD4+ cells and displayed higher diversity.

Deletions cut 3 bases from V and 10 bases from J, with 12 bases between. The CDR3 runs to 11 residues. Per the germline V gene, CDR1 is GTSNPN and CDR2 is SVGIG (reference sequence). V gene TRBV30 combines with J gene TRBJ2-5; D not certain. The source of this sequence is a young woman in good health. Sequenced input: blood. DNA for the CDR3: TGTGCCTGGAGCTACGACTGGGACCAGTACTTC. The encoded protein is CAWSYDWDQYF.